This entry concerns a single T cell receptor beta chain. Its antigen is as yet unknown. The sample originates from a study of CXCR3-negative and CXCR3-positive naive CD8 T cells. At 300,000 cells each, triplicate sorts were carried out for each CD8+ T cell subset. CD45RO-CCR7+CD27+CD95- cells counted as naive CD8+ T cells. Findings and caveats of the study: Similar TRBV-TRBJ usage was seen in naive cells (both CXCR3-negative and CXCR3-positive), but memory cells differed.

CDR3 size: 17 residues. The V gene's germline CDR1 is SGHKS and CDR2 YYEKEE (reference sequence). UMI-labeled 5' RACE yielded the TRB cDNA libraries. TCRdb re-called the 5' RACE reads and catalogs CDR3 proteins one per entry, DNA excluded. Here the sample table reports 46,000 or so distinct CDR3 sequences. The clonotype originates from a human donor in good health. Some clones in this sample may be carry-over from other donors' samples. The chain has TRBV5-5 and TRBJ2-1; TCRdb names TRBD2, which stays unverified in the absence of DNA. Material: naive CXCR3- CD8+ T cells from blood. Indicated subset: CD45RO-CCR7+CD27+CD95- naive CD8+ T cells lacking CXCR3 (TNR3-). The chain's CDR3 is CASSLYLSGSSYNEQFF. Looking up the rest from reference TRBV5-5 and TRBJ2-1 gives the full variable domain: DAGVTQSPTHLIKTRGQQVTLRCSPISGHKSVSWYQQVLGQGPQFIFQYYEKEERGRGNFPDRFSARQFPNYSSELNVNALLLGDSALYLCASSLYLSGSSYNEQFFGPGTRLTVL.